This T cell receptor (beta chain) was documented in a study of blood T cell repertoires in COVID-19. Trimming pared 3 bases from V and 9 bases from J, leaving 6 bases between. Germline lookup yields CDR1 SGHTS and CDR2 YDEGEE. The CDR3 contains 10 residues. Original processing methods: The assay estimated nucleated cells by amplifying reference gene primers. TCRdb keeps only in-frame clones here, not all; method: immunoSEQ multiplex PCR. The DNA was the basis for D and trimming; V, J and clone size are from that table. This table holds 100,000 or so clones, around 74% found once. Sequencing was performed on peripheral blood. The V call is TRBV5-8, the J call TRBJ1-2; D gene unclear. The sequence was obtained from a woman in her sixties or seventies with acute or convalescent COVID-19. CDR3 sequence (DNA): TGTGCCAGCAGCTCGGTGAGCTACACCTTC. Its protein is CASSSVSYTF.